This T cell receptor beta chain was sequenced during a study of cytomegalovirus exposure and HLA in healthy donors. Whole-study findings and limits: The productive fraction for most TCR beta V segments was about 87% or about 30% in an earlier analysis.

As to this clone: Its antigen is unidentified.

The PCR employed 60 Vbeta primers together with 13 Jbeta primers. Assay: immunoSEQ multiplex PCR; the TCRdb copy retains only in-frame clones and omits some. This sample yields under 200,000 clones, of which about three quarters are seen a single time; 2.5% to 3.5% belongs to the top ten. The germline CDR1 and CDR2 sequences are LGHNT and FRNRAP. CDR3 length: 13 amino acids. Trimming took off 3 bases at V and 2 bases at J, with 6 bases between the two ends. The clonotype comes from a woman between 35 and 50 years old in good health and CMV-seronegative. The sequencing sample was made of PBMCs. The chain joins TRBV12-5 to TRBJ2-3; no definite D call. CDR3 coding DNA: TGTGCTAGTGGTTTTGCGCTCACAGATACGCAGTATTTT. Its protein is CASGFALTDTQYF.